The clone carrying this TCR delta chain has only a few counts. This likely stems from a read error, as it lies one base from a far larger clone. The same CDR3 is also encoded by other DNA sequences in this sample. TCRdb called clones anew from the RT-PCR reads with CATT. The table records over 2,500 delta-chain clones, approximately 2.6% of them present only once. The germline CDR1 and CDR2 sequences are GEAIGNYY and EKD. The CDR3 is 14 amino acids. The data were taken from a study of gamma-delta T cells after stem cell transplantation. This chain links TRDV2 with TRDJ1; D might be TRDD3 (6 bases). The sequenced sample was gamma-delta T cells. This receptor was taken from a human donor. It is not recorded whose cells these are; they may come from a transplant donor. This CDR3 reads CACDTLAGDDKLIF. The CDR3 DNA reads TGTGCCTGCGACACCTTAGCTGGGGACGATAAACTCATCTTT.